The 3 T cell receptor beta chains presented below share a single source sample, sequenced in a study of blood T cell repertoires in COVID-19. TCRdb's table, derived via immunoSEQ multiplex PCR, lists solely in-frame clones and lacks some. Among roughly 100,000 clones listed, about four fifths were seen once. The sample consisted of peripheral blood. Every receptor here comes from a woman in her sixties or seventies with acute or convalescent COVID-19.

This clone was detected only once. The rearrangement links TRBV12-5 to TRBJ2-5; 14 bases are a match to TRBD2. Germline CDR1 reads LGHNT; CDR2 reads FRNRAP. The V gene end was trimmed by 0 bases and the J gene end by 4 bases; junction bases not matched to a gene: 4. The CDR3 is made up of 17 amino acids. CDR3 loop: CASGLVTSGRAPETQYF. Here the CDR3 DNA reads TGTGCTAGTGGTTTGGTGACTAGCGGGAGGGCCCCAGAGACCCAGTACTTC. The variable domain in full, with the rest retrieved from reference TRBV12-5 and TRBJ2-5, is DARVTQTPRHKVTEMGQEVTMRCQPILGHNTVFWYRQTMMQGLELLAYFRNRAPLDDSGMPKDRFSAEMPDATLATLKIQPSEPRDSAVYFCASGLVTSGRAPETQYFGPGTRLLVL.

This clone was counted only a few times. The J gene is TRBJ2-1, the V gene TRBV3-1 (or the pseudogene TRBV3-2), with TRBD1 identical over 9 bases. The CDR3 contains 16 residues. CDR1 is LGHDT and CDR2 is YNNKEL in the germline V gene (reference sequence). V lost 1 base to trimming and J lost 5 bases; unmatched junction nucleotides: 6. Here the CDR3 reads CASSQGWTGVNNEQFF. The CDR3 DNA sequence: TGTGCCAGCAGCCAAGGTTGGACAGGGGTTAACAATGAGCAGTTCTTC.

The V and J genes are TRBV12-5 and TRBJ1-4; 11 nucleotides agree with TRBD1. This CDR3 has 17 residues. The V gene's germline CDR1 is LGHNT and CDR2 FRNRAP. The trim removed 1 base at V and 2 bases at J, leaving 3 bases unmatched. The CDR3 loop reads CASGLADRGPTNEKLFF. The CDR3 nucleotides read TGTGCTAGTGGTTTGGCGGACAGGGGGCCTACTAATGAAAAACTGTTTTTT.